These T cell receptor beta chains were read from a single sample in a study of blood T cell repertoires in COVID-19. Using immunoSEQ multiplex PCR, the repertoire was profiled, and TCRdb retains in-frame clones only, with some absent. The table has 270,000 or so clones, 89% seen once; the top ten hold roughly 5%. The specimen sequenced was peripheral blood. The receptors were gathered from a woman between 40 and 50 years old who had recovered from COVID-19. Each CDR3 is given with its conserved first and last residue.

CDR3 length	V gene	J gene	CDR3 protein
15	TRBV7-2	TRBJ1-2	CASSLQFEGAWGYTF
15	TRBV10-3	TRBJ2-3	CAISESRTAGDTQYF
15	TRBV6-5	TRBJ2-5	CASSPGLAGEETQYF
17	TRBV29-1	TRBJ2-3	CSVEGLAGAETEDTQYF
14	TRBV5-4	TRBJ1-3	CASSLDSSGNTIYF
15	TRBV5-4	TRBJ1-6	CASSFGGQFNSPLHF
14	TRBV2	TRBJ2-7	CASSARDRDYEQYF
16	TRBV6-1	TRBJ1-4	CASSEAYRTGLEKLFF
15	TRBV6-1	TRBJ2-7	CASSEETLTSYEQYF
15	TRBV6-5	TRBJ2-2	CASSYDRATTGELFF
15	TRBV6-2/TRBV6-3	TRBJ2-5	CASSYVAGGWETQYF
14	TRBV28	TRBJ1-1	CASSSPGWTPEAFF
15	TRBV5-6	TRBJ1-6	CASSLGTGTDSPLHF
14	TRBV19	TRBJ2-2	CASTRNGVTGELFF
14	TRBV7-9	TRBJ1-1	CASSSVRRPQLAFF
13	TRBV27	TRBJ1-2	CASSFGGPYGYTF
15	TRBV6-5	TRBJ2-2	CASTVLAVSTGELFF
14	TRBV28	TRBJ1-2	CASSGTGLSYGYTF
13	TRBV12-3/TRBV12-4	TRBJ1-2	CASSLTDNYGYTF
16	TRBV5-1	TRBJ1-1	CASSLSRGQTNTEAFF
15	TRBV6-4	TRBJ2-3	CASSDGAGATDTQYF
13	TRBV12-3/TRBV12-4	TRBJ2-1	CASNDRINNEQFF
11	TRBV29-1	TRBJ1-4	CSATGNEKLFF
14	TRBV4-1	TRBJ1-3	CASSQEQGGNTIYF
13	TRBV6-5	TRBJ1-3	CASRRSSGNTIYF
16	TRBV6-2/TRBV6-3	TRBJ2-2	CASSQTGGLPTGELFF
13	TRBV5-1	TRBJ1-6	CASSFRGNSPLHF
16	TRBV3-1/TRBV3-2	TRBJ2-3	CASSLRTSGVSDTQYF
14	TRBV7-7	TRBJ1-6	CASSCGQGSSPLHF
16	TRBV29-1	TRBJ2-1	CSVEGLAATVYNEQFF
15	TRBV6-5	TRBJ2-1	CASTRTSGSYNEQFF